This T cell receptor beta chain is drawn from a study of blood T cell repertoires in COVID-19 (dated by TCRdb to the early 2020s). Regarding the study in general: The collaborator samples originated in the United States, Italy and Spain and spanned the acute and convalescent phases of COVID-19. The samples were drawn from the first 160 participants of the ongoing ImmuneRACE study and from 950 to 1,500 subjects provided by 6 global collaborators. Sample metadata almost always included a de-identified subject ID, COVID-19 status, age in years and sex. The repertoires were made available in a free public database intended to serve as a resource for research on the immune response to SARS-CoV-2. Subjects who had been exposed to COVID-19, were actively infected with it, or had recovered from it provided the deeply sampled blood TCRbeta repertoires that made up the dataset. The material from the prospective study consisted of cDNA or gDNA derived from T cells, B-cell-depleted T cells, or PBMCs. Where available, HLA class I and class II types were obtained from metadata supplied by the sample provider rather than from assay-based typing. Overall results and qualifications from the work: The quantity of clinical and demographic metadata differed by source and by participant and was supplied without curation.

The CDR3, cysteine through phenylalanine, is 14 amino acids long. Only the CDR3 DNA stays, 42 bases, in frame from base 1. The germline V gene (reference sequence) sets CDR1 to MNHEY and CDR2 to SMNVEV. V loses 1 base of germline sequence and J loses 4 bases, and the interval between the two ends is 8 bases. One collaborating source in Seattle enrolled patients while the patients were actively infected and followed the patients over time throughout the course of disease. The collaborating institutions used their own protocols to collect whole blood in K2EDTA tubes. Collaborator samples were shipped for TCRbeta analysis as frozen whole blood, isolated PBMCs, or DNA extracted from either sample type. TCRbeta CDR3 regions were amplified from genomic DNA by means of the immunoSEQ Assay, a bias-controlled multiplex PCR. In the source study's methods: The number of nucleated cells in each sample was estimated from the amplification of reference gene primers within the assay. To quantify the absolute abundance of each unique TCRbeta CDR3 rearrangement, sequence reads were collapsed and filtered. For each sample, productive Simpson clonality was calculated by taking the square root of Simpson's diversity index across productive rearrangements. The table was pulled from immuneACCESS by TCRdb, which kept in-frame rearrangements only. Such tables lose some clones; where checked, under half of the loss comes from unresolved V genes, and the rest has no known cause. The DNA gave D and trimming, while V, J and clone size come from that table. Within this sample are 100,000 to 150,000 clones, with around 80% of them counted one time only. Roughly a sixth of the sample is taken by the ten largest.

Regarding this clone: The specificity of this receptor is unknown. Base qualities are not at hand, and no much larger clone is one base apart.

Material for sequencing was peripheral blood. Rearrangement joined TRBV27 to TRBJ1-5; TRBD1 is a weak D gene call, 5 bases matching. The source of this sequence is a man aged 25-45 years with COVID-19, enrolled during active disease. The base sequence is TGTGCCAGCAGTTTATGGCAGGGAAATCAGCCCCAGCATTTT. Translated, this gives CASSLWQGNQPQHF.